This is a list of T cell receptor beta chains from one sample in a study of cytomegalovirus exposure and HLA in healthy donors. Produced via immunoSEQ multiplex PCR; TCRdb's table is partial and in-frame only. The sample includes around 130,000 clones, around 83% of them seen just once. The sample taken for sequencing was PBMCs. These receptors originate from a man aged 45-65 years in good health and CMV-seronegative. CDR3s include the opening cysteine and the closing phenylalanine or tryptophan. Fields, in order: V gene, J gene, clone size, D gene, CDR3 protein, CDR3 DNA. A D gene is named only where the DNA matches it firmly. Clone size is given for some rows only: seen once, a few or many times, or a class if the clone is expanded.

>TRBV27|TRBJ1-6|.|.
CASSLEGNHNSPLHF
TGTGCCAGCAGTTTAGAGGGCAATCATAATTCCCCCCTCCACTTT
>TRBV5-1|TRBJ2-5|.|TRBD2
CASSEIAGAGETQYF
TGCGCCAGCAGCGAGATAGCGGGGGCGGGGGAGACCCAGTACTTC
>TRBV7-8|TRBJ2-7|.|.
CASSLASTGHSYEQYF
TGTGCCAGCAGCTTAGCGTCCACAGGTCACTCCTACGAGCAGTACTTC
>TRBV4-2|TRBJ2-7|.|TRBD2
CASSQGLLAGGTPYEQYF
TGTGCCAGCAGCCAAGGGTTACTAGCGGGGGGGACCCCCTACGAGCAGTACTTC
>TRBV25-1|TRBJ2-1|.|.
CASGSRGQFF
TGTGCCAGTGGCTCGCGGGGGCAGTTCTTC
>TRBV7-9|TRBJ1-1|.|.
CASSSNTEAFF
TGTGCCAGCAGCTCAAACACTGAAGCTTTCTTT
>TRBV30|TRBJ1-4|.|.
CAWSEGVKLFF
TGTGCCTGGAGTGAGGGGGTAAAACTGTTTTTT
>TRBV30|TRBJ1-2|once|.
CARNRAYGYTF
TGTGCCAGAAACAGGGCCTATGGCTACACCTTC
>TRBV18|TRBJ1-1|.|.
CASSQAQGTVDTEAFF
TGTGCCAGCTCACAGGCTCAGGGAACCGTGGACACTGAAGCTTTCTTT
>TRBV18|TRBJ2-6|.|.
CASSLTGPGGANVLTF
TGTGCCAGCTCACTTACAGGGCCCGGTGGGGCCAACGTCCTGACTTTC
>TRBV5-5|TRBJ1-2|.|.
CASSLAGVGNYGYTF
TGTGCCAGCAGCTTGGCAGGGGTGGGTAACTATGGCTACACCTTC
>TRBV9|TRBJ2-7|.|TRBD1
CASSVGSTGGRSEQYF
TGTGCCAGCAGCGTAGGATCGACAGGGGGTAGGAGCGAGCAGTACTTC
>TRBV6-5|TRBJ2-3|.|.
CATSPDSITDTQYF
TGTGCCACGAGTCCGGACAGCATCACAGATACGCAGTATTTT
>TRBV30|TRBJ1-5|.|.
CAWSRQGNQPQHF
TGTGCCTGGAGTCGGCAGGGAAATCAGCCCCAGCATTTT
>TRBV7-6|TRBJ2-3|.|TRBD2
CASSPQTSGGRPNTDTQYF
TGTGCCAGCAGCCCCCAGACTAGCGGGGGGAGGCCAAACACAGATACGCAGTATTTT
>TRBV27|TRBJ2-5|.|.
CASSARVGETQYF
TGTGCCAGCAGTGCCCGGGTTGGCGAGACCCAGTACTTC
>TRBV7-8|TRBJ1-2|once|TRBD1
CASSLEWTGPYTF
TGTGCCAGCAGCTTGGAGTGGACAGGCCCCTACACCTTC
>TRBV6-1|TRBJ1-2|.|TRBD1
CASMVTGHHGYTF
TGTGCCAGCATGGTGACAGGGCATCATGGCTACACCTTC
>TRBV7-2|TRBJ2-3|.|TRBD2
CASSSPRTSGRSTDTQYF
TGTGCCAGCAGCTCGCCCAGGACTAGCGGGAGAAGCACAGATACGCAGTATTTT
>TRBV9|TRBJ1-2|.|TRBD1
CASSVAGPGQGPYGYTF
TGTGCCAGCAGCGTAGCTGGTCCGGGACAGGGGCCCTATGGCTACACCTTC
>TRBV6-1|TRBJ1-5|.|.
CASSELISINQPQHF
TGTGCCAGCAGTGAACTTATCAGTATTAATCAGCCCCAGCATTTT
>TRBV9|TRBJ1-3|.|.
CASSGVGGTGGNTIYF
TGTGCCAGCAGCGGGGTTGGGGGGACGGGCGGAAACACCATATATTTT
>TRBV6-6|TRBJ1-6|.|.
CASLVSPGNSPLHF
TGTGCCAGCTTGGTTTCGCCGGGGAATTCACCCCTCCACTTT
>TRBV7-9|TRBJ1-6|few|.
CASSSNRVSYNSPLHF
TGTGCCAGCAGCTCCAACAGGGTCTCCTATAATTCACCCCTCCACTTT
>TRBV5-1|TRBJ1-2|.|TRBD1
CASSTPDRGDYGYTF
TGCGCCAGCAGCACTCCGGACAGGGGGGACTATGGCTACACCTTC
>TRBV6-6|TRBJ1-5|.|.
CASSYPGGGYQPQHF
TGTGCCAGCAGTTACCCCGGGGGGGGTTATCAGCCCCAGCATTTT
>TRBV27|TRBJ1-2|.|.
CASSMTGVNNYGYTF
TGTGCCAGCAGCATGACAGGAGTGAACAACTATGGCTACACCTTC
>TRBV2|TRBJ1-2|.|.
CASRTADGINYGYTF
TGTGCCAGCAGGACCGCCGACGGGATTAACTATGGCTACACCTTC
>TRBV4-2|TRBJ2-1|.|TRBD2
CASSPWTSSYNEQFF
TGTGCCAGCAGCCCTTGGACTAGTTCCTACAATGAGCAGTTCTTC
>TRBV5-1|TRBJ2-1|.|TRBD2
CASSNVGTSNEQFF
TGCGCCAGCAGCAATGTGGGGACTAGCAATGAGCAGTTCTTC
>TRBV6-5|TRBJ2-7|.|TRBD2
CASKILAGETYEQYF
TGTGCCAGCAAGATACTAGCGGGGGAAACCTACGAGCAGTACTTC
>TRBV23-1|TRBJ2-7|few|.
CASTPDHRAYEQYF
TGCGCCAGCACCCCAGACCACAGGGCCTACGAGCAGTACTTC
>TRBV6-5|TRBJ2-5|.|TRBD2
CASSGLAGGQETQYF
TGTGCCAGCAGCGGACTAGCGGGGGGGCAAGAGACCCAGTACTTC